Included here is one T cell receptor beta chain sequence, with context. What it binds is unknown. These data come from a study of T-cell memory formation after mild COVID-19. With constant-segment primers, 5'RACE yielded cDNA libraries of TCR alpha and TCR beta that carried sample barcodes and UMIs. TCRdb passed the 5' RACE reads through MiXCR, listing each CDR3 protein once. The sample comprises about 240,000 distinct CDR3 sequences, around 10% of which are singletons, and roughly a fifth rests with the top ten. General observations from the study: Whether second-wave clones peaking at day 37 were SARS-CoV-2 specific went unconfirmed. CD4/CD8 balance held among clones contracting day 15 to 85, and later expanders leaned CD4+.

The V gene lost 2 bases and the J gene lost 1 base, with 11 bases spanning the gap. From germline, CDR1 is SEHNR and CDR2 FQNEAQ (reference sequence). The CDR3 covers 15 residues. The chain is built from TRBV7-9 and TRBJ1-2; D gene ambiguous. The sequenced sample consisted of PBMCs or a T cell subset sorted from them (not recorded which). The TCR was taken from a man aged 18 to 30 who had mild COVID-19 (a few samples of this study predate the infection). Cell type and time point are not known. This CDR3 reads CASSLNSGSNYGYTF. The CDR3 DNA reads as TGTGCCAGCAGCTTAAATAGCGGCAGTAACTATGGCTACACCTTC.